Each of the 10 T cell receptor beta chains below was sequenced from the same sample in a study of T cells in Graves' hyperthyroidism and ophthalmopathy. Researchers took RNA transcripts and amplified the TCR beta CDR3 regions from them. An initial round of RT-PCR targeting the TCR CDR3 relied on the HTBI primer set. In TCRdb, the multiplex PCR reads were re-called with MiXCR into one record per CDR3 protein. The sample lists a few hundred thousand distinct CDR3 sequences; about an eighth were seen once. Source material: blood. These receptors all come from a woman in her late teens or twenties with Graves' hyperthyroidism.

This clonotype was counted many times. The V gene is TRBV30, the J gene TRBJ1-1; 8 nucleotides match TRBD1. CDR1 and CDR2 from the germline V gene are GTSNPN and SVGIG (reference sequence). The V and J ends lost 0 bases and 8 bases, in that order; junction bases with no gene match: 8. CDR3 length: 14 residues. This chain's CDR3 is CAWSVLGQGAEAFF. CDR3 coding DNA: TGTGCCTGGAGTGTACTTGGGCAGGGGGCAGAAGCTTTCTTT.

Notes on this clonotype: A read error may explain this, as a much larger clone is one base away. V and J are TRBV20-1 and TRBJ2-1, with TRBD2 matching over 11 bases. Germline V lookup: CDR1 DFQATT, CDR2 SNEGSKA (reference sequence). V lost 5 bases, J lost 10 bases, and 13 bases stayed unmatched. The CDR3 totals 15 residues. The CDR3 loop reads CSAGYPGLAAYEQFF. Written as DNA, the CDR3 is TGCAGTGCTGGATACCCGGGACTAGCGGCCTACGAGCAGTTCTTC.

The table lists this clonotype with many counts. The V and J genes are TRBV28 and TRBJ2-7; D ambiguous. In germline, CDR1 is MDHEN, CDR2 SYDVKM. This CDR3 comprises 14 residues. The ends were cut back, 4 bases at V and 2 bases at J, with 12 bases in the middle. The CDR3 nucleotides are TGTGCCAGCAGTTCAGACCTTATCCCCTACGAGCAGTACTTC. Protein: CASSSDLIPYEQYF.

This chain uses TRBV20-1 with TRBJ1-6; D remains unclear. V shed 1 base and J shed 9 bases, with 16 bases lying between them. The germline gives CDR1 DFQATT, CDR2 SNEGSKA (reference sequence). The length of the CDR3 is 15 residues. CDR3 sequence (DNA): TGCAGTGCTAGAGTATATGGGCAGGTTGGTTCACCCCTCCACTTT. Translating gives CSARVYGQVGSPLHF.

This clonotype was counted ten times or more. This chain joins TRBV6-1 and TRBJ2-7; D call uncertain. The CDR3 is made up of 14 amino acids. V was cut by 6 bases and J by 0 bases, with 12 bases left in between. Germline CDR1 is MNHNS and CDR2 is SASEGT. For the CDR3, the DNA is TGTGCCAGCAGGACCAGGTGGGGCTCCTACGAGCAGTACTTC. It translates to CASRTRWGSYEQYF.

This clonotype has at least ten counts. The J gene is TRBJ2-1, the V gene TRBV18; TRBD2 matches at 13 bases. Per the germline V gene, CDR1 is KGHSH and CDR2 is LQKENI. This CDR3 has 17 residues. Trimming at V came to 4 bases and at J to 4 bases, leaving 7 bases not matched to a gene. The CDR3 loop reads CASSLWTSGSWYNEQFF. CDR3 nucleotide sequence: TGTGCCAGCTCACTCTGGACTAGCGGGAGTTGGTACAATGAGCAGTTCTTC.

The V call is TRBV29-1, the J call TRBJ2-1; 8 bases line up with TRBD2. J lost 3 bases, V lost 7 bases, and 5 bases had no gene match. The CDR3 has 13 amino acids. Germline CDR1 reads SQVTM; CDR2 reads ANQGSEA. The CDR3 loop reads CSANSGDYNEQFF. DNA for the CDR3: TGCAGCGCCAATAGCGGGGACTACAATGAGCAGTTCTTC.

The table lists this clonotype with many counts. V is TRBV7-9 and J is TRBJ2-1; 15 positions agree with TRBD2. Trimming removed 6 bases from V and 4 bases from J; junction bases left unmatched: 7. The CDR3 loop spans 17 amino acids. From germline, CDR1 is SEHNR and CDR2 FQNEAQ (reference sequence). The CDR3 protein is CASRNGTSGRLYNEQFF. The CDR3 bases are TGTGCCAGCAGGAACGGGACTAGCGGGAGGCTATACAATGAGCAGTTCTTC.

This clonotype was detected ten times or more. CDR3 residues: CASSLADSSRDNYEQYF. The CDR3 DNA is TGTGCCAGCAGCTTAGCTGATTCGTCTCGGGACAACTACGAGCAGTACTTC. J is TRBJ2-7 and V is TRBV7-6; D perhaps matches TRBD1 (6 bases). V was pared by 0 bases and J by 3 bases, with 18 bases between. CDR1 is SGHVS, CDR2 FNYEAQ, per germline. The CDR3 extends over 17 amino acids.

This clonotype appeared a few times. The CDR3, as DNA: TGTGCCAGCAGCAAACTAGGGTGGGATGAGCAGTTCTTC. Residues: CASSKLGWDEQFF. The chain is built from TRBV6-1 and TRBJ2-1; perhaps TRBD2 as D (5 bases). Trimming pared 6 bases from V and 8 bases from J, leaving 14 bases between. CDR1 MNHNS and CDR2 SASEGT come from the germline V gene. The length of the CDR3 is 13 residues.